This passage covers 8 T cell receptor beta chains from one sample sequenced in a study of blood T cell repertoires in COVID-19. Sequenced by immunoSEQ multiplex PCR; TCRdb stores in-frame clones only, minus some. There are about 80,000 clones in the sample; approximately 82% occur only once, and 39% lies in the top ten. The material sequenced was peripheral blood. These TCRs come from a man aged 80 or over with active or convalescent COVID-19.

This clone was detected only a few times. The rearrangement joins TRBV19 to TRBJ2-1, with TRBD1 matching over 7 bases. The CDR3 is 14 residues long. Germline lookup yields CDR1 LNHDA and CDR2 SQIVND (reference sequence). Trimming at V came to 3 bases and at J to 10 bases, leaving 9 bases not matched to a gene. The CDR3 DNA is TGTGCCAGTAGTATCGAGACAGGGCCCAGCGAGCAGTTCTTC. Amino acid sequence: CASSIETGPSEQFF.

This rearrangement joins TRBV7-2 to TRBJ2-1; 10 bases are a match to TRBD1. From germline, CDR1 is SGHTA and CDR2 FQGNSA. CDR3 length equals 16 residues. With 5 bases clipped from V and 5 bases from J, the junction kept 9 bases outside the gene matches. CDR3 protein: CASSVSRDRGNNEQFF. The CDR3 nucleotides are TGTGCCAGCAGCGTAAGTCGGGACAGGGGTAACAATGAGCAGTTCTTC. The variable domain in full, completed from reference TRBV7-2 and TRBJ2-1, reads GAGVSQSPSNKVTEKGKDVELRCDPISGHTALYWYRQSLGQGLEFLIYFQGNSAPDKSGLPSDRFSAERTGGSVSTLTIQRTQQEDSAVYLCASSVSRDRGNNEQFFGPGTRLTVL.

The rearrangement links TRBV30 to TRBJ2-5; D is uncertain. The CDR3 contains 13 residues. Between the trimmed V and J ends, which lost 6 bases and 2 bases, there was a span of 13 bases. CDR1 is GTSNPN, CDR2 SVGIG, per germline (reference sequence). CDR3 sequence: CACFKRIQETQYF. The CDR3 coding sequence is TGTGCCTGTTTCAAGAGGATACAAGAGACCCAGTACTTC.

The chain has TRBV10-3 and TRBJ1-2; possible D gene TRBD1, 6 bases. From germline, CDR1 is ENHRY and CDR2 SYGVKD. The CDR3 covers 14 residues. V lost 3 bases and J lost 2, with 10 bases in between. The CDR3 DNA reads TGTGCCATCAGTGAATCTCAGGGGAACTATGGCTACACCTTC. This sequence encodes CAISESQGNYGYTF.

The CDR3 sequence: CASSHANFLFEQYF. The DNA for the CDR3 is TGTGCCAGCAGCCATGCAAACTTTCTCTTCGAGCAGTACTTC. The chain combines TRBV14 with TRBJ2-7; no clear D. In germline, CDR1 is SGHDN, CDR2 FVKESK. The CDR3 is 14 amino acids. The V end lost 3 bases, the J end lost 6 bases, and 15 bases lay between the germline ends.

The chain joins TRBV9 to TRBJ1-3; weak D call: TRBD1 (6 bases). Trimming stripped 0 bases from V and 0 bases from J, with 10 bases between. CDR3 length: 16 amino acids. Per the germline V gene, CDR1 is SGDLS and CDR2 is YYNGEE. CDR3 amino acids: CASSVGGQSSGNTIYF. The CDR3 nucleotides read TGTGCCAGCAGCGTAGGCGGACAGTCCTCTGGAAACACCATATATTTT.

The J gene is TRBJ1-1, the V gene TRBV3-1 (or the pseudogene TRBV3-2); a weak D match, TRBD1 (5 bases). The CDR3 has 14 residues. CDR1 and CDR2 from the germline V gene are LGHDT and YNNKEL (reference sequence). Trimming pared 2 bases from V and 4 bases from J, leaving 11 bases between. The CDR3 DNA reads as TGTGCCAGCAGCCAACAGGGTTGGGGCACTGAAGCTTTCTTT. It yields the protein CASSQQGWGTEAFF.

This sequence joins TRBV7-2 and TRBJ2-3; maybe TRBD2 (5 bases). Trimming stripped 5 bases from V and 0 bases from J, with 21 bases between. Looked up from germline, CDR1 is SGHTA and CDR2 is FQGNSA. The CDR3 spans 18 residues. Here the CDR3 DNA reads TGTGCCAGCAGCACCCACACCCCGACTACTCTTAGCACAGATACGCAGTATTTT. It yields the protein CASSTHTPTTLSTDTQYF.